This TCR beta chain is drawn from a study of patients and donors after allogeneic stem cell transplantation. TCRdb independently ran MiXCR on the RT-PCR reads; one entry per CDR3 protein. The data show roughly 190,000 distinct CDR3 sequences, around two fifths seen once. CDR3 length: 12 amino acids. CDR1 SGHRS and CDR2 YFSETQ come from the germline V gene. Trimming shortened V by 5 bases and J by 8 bases, and 8 bases separated the two germline ends. The source is a human donor who was either an allogeneic HSCT recipient or a stem cell or donor lymphocyte infusion donor (not recorded which). It is not recorded whose cells these are; they may come from a transplant donor. The chain combines TRBV5-1 with TRBJ1-6; tentative D call: TRBD1 (5 bases). Sequencing was performed on blood, either unsorted or a sorted T cell fraction (not recorded which). The CDR3 DNA sequence: TGCGCCAGCAGAAGAGGGGATTCACCCCTCCACTTT. As protein: CASRRGDSPLHF. Combining the CDR3 with reference TRBV5-1 and TRBJ1-6 gives the whole variable domain KAGVTQTPRYLIKTRGQQVTLSCSPISGHRSVSWYQQTPGQGLQFLFEYFSETQRNKGNFPGRFSGRQFSNSRSEMNVSTLELGDSALYLCASRRGDSPLHFGNGTRLTVT.